These 14 T cell receptor beta chains came from one sample sequenced in a study of blood T cell repertoires in COVID-19. Generated by immunoSEQ multiplex PCR, the TCRdb table keeps only in-frame clones and is missing some. There are about 300,000 clones in the sample; 85% occur only once, and about 2% lies in the top ten. The sequencing sample was made of PBMCs or T cells enriched from blood (not recorded which). Receptors were obtained from a woman aged 25 to 45 who had been exposed to COVID-19.

The V and J genes are TRBV7-9 and TRBJ1-5; possible D gene TRBD1, 6 bases. V shed 4 bases and J shed 4 bases, with 14 bases lying between them. The CDR3 totals 15 residues. CDR1 and CDR2 (germline): SEHNR, FQNEAQ (reference sequence). CDR3 in amino acids: CASSSTQGINQPQHF. CDR3 bases: TGTGCCAGCAGCTCAACCCAGGGGATAAATCAGCCCCAGCATTTT.

The CDR3 protein is CASSQDRAYPFNYGYTF. The CDR3, as DNA: TGTGCCAGCAGCCAAGACAGGGCGTACCCATTTAACTATGGCTACACCTTC. The chain recombines TRBV11-2 with TRBJ1-2; 7 bases map to TRBD1. With V trimmed by 5 bases and J by 1 base, 13 bases remained unmatched. CDR1 is SGHAT, CDR2 FQNNGV, per germline. This CDR3 has 17 residues.

Only a few counts were recorded for this clone. The CDR3 protein is CASSQEAGTGYEKLFF. The CDR3, as DNA: TGTGCCAGCAGCCAAGAGGCAGGAACAGGGTATGAAAAACTGTTTTTT. The chain carries TRBV3-1 (or the pseudogene TRBV3-2) and TRBJ1-4; D may be TRBD1 (6 bases). The CDR3 runs 16 residues. CDR1 is LGHDT, CDR2 YNNKEL, per germline (reference sequence). V lost 0 bases to trimming and J lost 6 bases, with 14 bases between them.

This clone was seen once. This chain uses TRBV7-8 with TRBJ2-7; 8 bases fit TRBD1. Germline V lookup: CDR1 SGHVS, CDR2 FQNEAQ. CDR3 size: 16 residues. V dropped 2 bases and J dropped 5; count of bases not matched to a gene: 11. The CDR3 bases are TGTGCCAGCAGCTTATATACCCGGACAGGGTTAAACGAGCAGTACTTC. Its translation is CASSLYTRTGLNEQYF.

The chain couples TRBV7-9 to TRBJ2-1, with 7 bases identical to TRBD2. The CDR3 consists of 16 residues. Germline assignment: CDR1 SEHNR and CDR2 FQNEAQ (reference sequence). V lost 5 bases and J lost 0; bases outside the gene matches: 7. CDR3 nucleotide sequence: TGTGCCAGCAGCCCCGAGACGGGGGGCTCCTACAATGAGCAGTTCTTC. Translated, it gives CASSPETGGSYNEQFF.

This chain links TRBV30 with TRBJ2-2; the D gene is possibly TRBD2 (6 bases). The germline CDR1 and CDR2 sequences are GTSNPN and SVGIG (reference sequence). V lost 2 bases and J 4 bases, leaving 14 bases between the germline ends. This CDR3 contains 15 residues. The CDR3 sequence: CAWSPREWSTGELFF. DNA of the CDR3: TGTGCCTGGAGTCCCCGGGAGTGGAGCACCGGGGAGCTGTTTTTT. Full variable domain (remainder filled in from reference TRBV30 and TRBJ2-2): SQTIHQWPATLVQPVGSPLSLECTVEGTSNPNLYWYRQAAGRGLQLLFYSVGIGQISSEVPQNLSASRPQDRQFILSSKKLLLSDSGFYLCAWSPREWSTGELFFGEGSRLTVL.

The rearrangement joins TRBV27 to TRBJ1-4, with 7 bases fitting TRBD1. Per germline, CDR1 MNHEY and CDR2 SMNVEV (reference sequence). J lost 7 bases, V lost 8 bases, and 10 bases had no gene match. The CDR3 spans 14 residues. The CDR3: CASRTGGGSEKLFF. The CDR3 DNA sequence: TGTGCCAGCCGAACGGGAGGGGGCAGTGAAAAACTGTTTTTT.

The chain carries TRBV5-1 and TRBJ1-1, with D possibly being TRBD1 (5 bases). The germline V gene encodes CDR1 SGHRS and CDR2 YFSETQ. The length of the CDR3 is 13 residues. V lost 0 bases and J 5 bases, leaving 8 bases between the germline ends. CDR3 coding DNA: TGCGCCAGCAGCTTGGGCAGGGTGACTGAAGCTTTCTTT. Encoded protein: CASSLGRVTEAFF.

The chain is built from TRBV4-1 and TRBJ1-1, with TRBD1 matching over 11 bases. The germline CDR1 and CDR2 sequences are MGHRA and YSYEKL. The CDR3 runs to 16 residues. V lost 4 bases and J lost 5; bases outside the gene matches: 9. The CDR3, as DNA: TGCGCCAGCAGCCCTACCGGGACAGGGGGGAGTACTGAAGCTTTCTTT. This sequence encodes CASSPTGTGGSTEAFF.

The chain uses TRBV7-8 and TRBJ1-2, with TRBD1 identical over 7 bases. The junction had 8 bases not matched to a gene; V was cut back by 3 bases and J by 7 bases. Germline V gene sequence: CDR1 SGHVS, CDR2 FQNEAQ. The CDR3 is made up of 14 amino acids. The CDR3 nucleotides are TGTGCCAGCAGCTTTACAGGGGACAGTGCTGGCTACACCTTC. The encoded protein is CASSFTGDSAGYTF.

The chain links TRBV7-9 to TRBJ2-1, with 9 positions matching TRBD2. With V trimmed by 6 bases and J by 9 bases, 12 bases remained unmatched. The CDR3 sequence is 15 residues long. Germline CDR1 and CDR2: SEHNR and FQNEAQ (reference sequence). The CDR3 region has the DNA TGTGCCAGCAGAATGGGGACTAGCTCGTCCCGTGAGCAGTTCTTC. It translates to CASRMGTSSSREQFF.

In this sample, this clone turned up once. CDR3 loop: CASTSGWGYEQYF. In DNA, the CDR3 is TGTGCCAGCACCTCAGGGTGGGGCTACGAGCAGTACTTC. This chain links TRBV28 with TRBJ2-7, with D perhaps matching TRBD1 (5 bases). The CDR3 contains 13 residues. Trimming shortened V by 7 bases and J by 3 bases, and 13 bases separated the two germline ends. CDR1 and CDR2 (germline): MDHEN, SYDVKM.

This chain connects TRBV24-1 to TRBJ1-6, with TRBD1 matching 9 bases. Germline CDR1 reads KGHDR; CDR2 reads SFDVKD. The CDR3 extends over 18 amino acids. V dropped 7 bases and J dropped 7; count of bases not matched to a gene: 16. DNA for the CDR3: TGTGCCACCAGGCCAGCCGGAAGATTTACAGGGGGCAATTCACCCCTCCACTTT. Its translation: CATRPAGRFTGGNSPLHF.

The chain carries TRBV19 and TRBJ1-5; no clear D. V lost 1 base and J lost 2, with 12 bases in between. Germline CDR1 reads LNHDA; CDR2 reads SQIVND (reference sequence). The CDR3 totals 16 residues. CDR3 coding DNA: TGTGCCAGTAGTATAGTTAACCCTTCGGGCAATCAGCCCCAGCATTTT. As protein: CASSIVNPSGNQPQHF.